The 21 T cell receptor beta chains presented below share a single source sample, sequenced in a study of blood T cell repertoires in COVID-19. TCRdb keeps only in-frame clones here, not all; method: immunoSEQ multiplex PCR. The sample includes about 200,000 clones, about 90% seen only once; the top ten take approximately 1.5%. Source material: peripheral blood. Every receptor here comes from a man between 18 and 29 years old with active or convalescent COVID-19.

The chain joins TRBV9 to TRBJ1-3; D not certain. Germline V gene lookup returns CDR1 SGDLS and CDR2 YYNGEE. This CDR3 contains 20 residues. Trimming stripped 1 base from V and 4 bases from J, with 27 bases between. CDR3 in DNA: TGTGCCAGCAGCGTAAGTTTGTTACCCGGAGGAGGGTCGAGCGGAAACACCATATATTTT. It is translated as CASSVSLLPGGGSSGNTIYF.

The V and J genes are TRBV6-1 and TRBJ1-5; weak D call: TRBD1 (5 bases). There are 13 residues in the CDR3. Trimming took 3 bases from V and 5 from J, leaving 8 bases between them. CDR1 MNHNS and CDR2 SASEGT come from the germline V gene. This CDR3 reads CASSEGGHQPQHF. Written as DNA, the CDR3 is TGTGCCAGCAGTGAGGGGGGACATCAGCCCCAGCATTTT.

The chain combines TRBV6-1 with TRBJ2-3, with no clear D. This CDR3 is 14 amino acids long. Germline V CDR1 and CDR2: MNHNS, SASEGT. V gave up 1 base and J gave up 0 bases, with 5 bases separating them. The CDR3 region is CASSEGPSTDTQYF. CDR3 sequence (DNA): TGTGCCAGCAGTGAAGGGCCGAGCACAGATACGCAGTATTTT.

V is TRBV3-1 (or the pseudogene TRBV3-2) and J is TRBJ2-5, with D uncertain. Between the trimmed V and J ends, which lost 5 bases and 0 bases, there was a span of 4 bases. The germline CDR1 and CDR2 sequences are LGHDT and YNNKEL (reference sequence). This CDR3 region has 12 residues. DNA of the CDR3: TGTGCCAGCAGCTCATACCAAGAGACCCAGTACTTC. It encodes CASSSYQETQYF.

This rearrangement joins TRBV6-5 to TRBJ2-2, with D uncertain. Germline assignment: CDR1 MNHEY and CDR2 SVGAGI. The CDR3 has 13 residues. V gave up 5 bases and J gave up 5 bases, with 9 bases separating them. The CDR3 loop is CASSPVVTGELFF. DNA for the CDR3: TGTGCCAGCAGTCCGGTCGTGACCGGGGAGCTGTTTTTT.

CDR3 in DNA: TGTGCCAGCAGCTTGGGACGGGGGACAGGGAACACCGGGGAGCTGTTTTTT. Amino acids: CASSLGRGTGNTGELFF. The chain has TRBV5-4 and TRBJ2-2; 8 nucleotides match TRBD1. Germline V gene data show CDR1 as SGHNT and CDR2 as YYREEE (reference sequence). The CDR3 runs 17 residues. The junction had 5 bases not matched to a gene; V was cut back by 0 bases and J by 1 base.

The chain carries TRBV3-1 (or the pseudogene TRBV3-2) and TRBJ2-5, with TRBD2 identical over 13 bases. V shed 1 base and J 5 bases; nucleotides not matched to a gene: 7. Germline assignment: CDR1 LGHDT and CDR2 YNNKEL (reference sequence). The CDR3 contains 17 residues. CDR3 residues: CASSQGLAGGRGETQYF. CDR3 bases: TGTGCCAGCAGCCAAGGACTAGCGGGGGGCCGAGGGGAGACCCAGTACTTC.

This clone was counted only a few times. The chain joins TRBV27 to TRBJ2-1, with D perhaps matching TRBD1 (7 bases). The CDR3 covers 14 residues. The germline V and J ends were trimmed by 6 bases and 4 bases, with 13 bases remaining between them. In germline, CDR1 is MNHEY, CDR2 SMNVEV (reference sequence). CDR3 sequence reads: CASRLTGTYNEQFF. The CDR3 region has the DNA TGTGCCAGCAGGTTGACAGGGACTTACAATGAGCAGTTCTTC.

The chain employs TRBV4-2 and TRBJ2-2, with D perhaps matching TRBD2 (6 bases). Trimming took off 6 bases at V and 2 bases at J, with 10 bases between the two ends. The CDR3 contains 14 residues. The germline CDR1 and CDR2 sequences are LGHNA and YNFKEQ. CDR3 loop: CASSPGLNTGELFF. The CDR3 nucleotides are TGTGCCAGCAGTCCGGGACTTAACACCGGGGAGCTGTTTTTT.

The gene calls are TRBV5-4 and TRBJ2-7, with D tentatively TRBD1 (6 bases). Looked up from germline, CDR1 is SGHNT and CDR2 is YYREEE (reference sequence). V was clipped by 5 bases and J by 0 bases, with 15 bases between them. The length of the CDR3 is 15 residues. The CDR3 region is CASRPTGPSSYEQYF. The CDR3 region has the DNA TGTGCCAGCAGACCGACAGGTCCGAGCTCCTACGAGCAGTACTTC. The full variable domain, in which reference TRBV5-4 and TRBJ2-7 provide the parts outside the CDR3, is ETGVTQSPTHLIKTRGQQVTLRCSSQSGHNTVSWYQQALGQGPQFIFQYYREEENGRGNFPPRFSGLQFPNYSSELNVNALELDDSALYLCASRPTGPSSYEQYFGPGTRLTVT.

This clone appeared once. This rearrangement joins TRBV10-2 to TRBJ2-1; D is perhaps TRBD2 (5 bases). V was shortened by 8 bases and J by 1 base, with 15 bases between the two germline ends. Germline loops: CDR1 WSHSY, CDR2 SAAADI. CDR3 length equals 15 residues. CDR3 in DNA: TGCGCCAGCGCCGTGGGGAGACCATCCTACAATGAGCAGTTCTTC. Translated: CASAVGRPSYNEQFF.

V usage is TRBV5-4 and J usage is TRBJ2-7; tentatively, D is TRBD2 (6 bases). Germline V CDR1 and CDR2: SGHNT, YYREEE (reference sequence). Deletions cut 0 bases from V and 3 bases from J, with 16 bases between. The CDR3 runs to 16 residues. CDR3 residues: CASSLGYGGADYEQYF. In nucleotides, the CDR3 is TGTGCCAGCAGCTTGGGATATGGCGGGGCGGACTACGAGCAGTACTTC.

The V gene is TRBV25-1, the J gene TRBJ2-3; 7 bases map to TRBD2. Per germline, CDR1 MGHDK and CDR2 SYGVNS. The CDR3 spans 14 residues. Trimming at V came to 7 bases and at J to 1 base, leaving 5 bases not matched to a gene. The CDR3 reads CASTTRGGTDTQYF. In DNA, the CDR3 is TGTGCCAGCACTACTCGGGGGGGCACAGATACGCAGTATTTT.

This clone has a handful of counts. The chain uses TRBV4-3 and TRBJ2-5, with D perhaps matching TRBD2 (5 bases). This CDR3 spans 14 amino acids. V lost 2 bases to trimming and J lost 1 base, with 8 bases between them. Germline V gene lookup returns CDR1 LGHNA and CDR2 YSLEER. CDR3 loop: CASSQYRGQETQYF. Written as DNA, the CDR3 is TGCGCCAGCAGCCAATACCGGGGCCAAGAGACCCAGTACTTC.

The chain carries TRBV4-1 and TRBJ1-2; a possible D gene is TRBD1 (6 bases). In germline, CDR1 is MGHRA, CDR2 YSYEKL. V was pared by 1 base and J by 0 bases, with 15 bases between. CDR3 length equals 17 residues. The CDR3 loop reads CASSQVQGQRSNYGYTF. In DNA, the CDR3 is TGCGCCAGCAGCCAAGTACAGGGTCAGAGGTCTAACTATGGCTACACCTTC.

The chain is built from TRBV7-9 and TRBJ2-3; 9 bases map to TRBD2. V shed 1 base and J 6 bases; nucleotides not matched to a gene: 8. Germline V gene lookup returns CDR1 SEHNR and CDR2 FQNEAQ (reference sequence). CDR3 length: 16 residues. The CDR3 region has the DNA TGTGCCAGCAGCTTAGGGGGGCCTAGCGGGGCGGATACGCAGTATTTT. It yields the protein CASSLGGPSGADTQYF.

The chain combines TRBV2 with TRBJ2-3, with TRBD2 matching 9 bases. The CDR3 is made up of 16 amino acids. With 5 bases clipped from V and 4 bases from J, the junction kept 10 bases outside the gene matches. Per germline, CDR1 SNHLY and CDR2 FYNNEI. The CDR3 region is CASSPGVAGVPDTQYF. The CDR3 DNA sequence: TGTGCCAGCAGTCCCGGGGTAGCGGGAGTCCCAGATACGCAGTATTTT.

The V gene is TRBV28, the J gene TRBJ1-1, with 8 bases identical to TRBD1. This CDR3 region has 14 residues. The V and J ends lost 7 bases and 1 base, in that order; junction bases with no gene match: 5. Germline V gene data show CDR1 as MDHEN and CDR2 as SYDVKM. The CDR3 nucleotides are TGTGCCAGCACCCTTGGGACAGGGAACACTGAAGCTTTCTTT. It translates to CASTLGTGNTEAFF.

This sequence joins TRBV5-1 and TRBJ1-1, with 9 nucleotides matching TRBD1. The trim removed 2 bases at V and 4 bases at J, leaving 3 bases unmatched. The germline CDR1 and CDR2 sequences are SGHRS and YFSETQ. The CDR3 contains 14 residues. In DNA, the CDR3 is TGCGCCAGCAGCTTAGACAGGGGGAGCACTGAAGCTTTCTTT. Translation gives CASSLDRGSTEAFF.

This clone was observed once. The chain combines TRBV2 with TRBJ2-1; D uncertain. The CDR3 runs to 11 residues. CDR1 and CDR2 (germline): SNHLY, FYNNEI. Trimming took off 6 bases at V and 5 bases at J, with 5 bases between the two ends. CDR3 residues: CASSVDNEQFF. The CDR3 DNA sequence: TGTGCCAGCAGCGTAGACAATGAGCAGTTCTTC.

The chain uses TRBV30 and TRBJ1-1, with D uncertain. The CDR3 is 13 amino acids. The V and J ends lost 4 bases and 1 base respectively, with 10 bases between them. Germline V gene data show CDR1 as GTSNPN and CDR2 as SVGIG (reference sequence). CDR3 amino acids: CAWIRRQNTEAFF. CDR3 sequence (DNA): TGTGCCTGGATCCGTAGACAGAACACTGAAGCTTTCTTT.